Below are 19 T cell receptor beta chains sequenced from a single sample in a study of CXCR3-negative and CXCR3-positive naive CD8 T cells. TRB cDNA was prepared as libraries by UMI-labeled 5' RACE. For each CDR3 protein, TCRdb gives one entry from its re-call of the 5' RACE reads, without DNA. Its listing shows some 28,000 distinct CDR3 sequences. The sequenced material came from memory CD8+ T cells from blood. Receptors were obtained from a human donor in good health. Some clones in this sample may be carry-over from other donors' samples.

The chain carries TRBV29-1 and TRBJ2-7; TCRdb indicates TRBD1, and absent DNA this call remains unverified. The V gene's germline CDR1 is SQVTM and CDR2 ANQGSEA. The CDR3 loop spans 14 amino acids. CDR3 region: CSVVRGRGGYEQYF.

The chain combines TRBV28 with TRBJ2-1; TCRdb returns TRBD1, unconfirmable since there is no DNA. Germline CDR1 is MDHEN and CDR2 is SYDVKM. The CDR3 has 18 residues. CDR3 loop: CASSTSSGWRGIGDEQFF.

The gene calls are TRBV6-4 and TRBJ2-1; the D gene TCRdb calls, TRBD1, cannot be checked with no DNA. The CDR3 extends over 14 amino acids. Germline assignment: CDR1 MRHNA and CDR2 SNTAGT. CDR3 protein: CASSPTQGGNEQFF.

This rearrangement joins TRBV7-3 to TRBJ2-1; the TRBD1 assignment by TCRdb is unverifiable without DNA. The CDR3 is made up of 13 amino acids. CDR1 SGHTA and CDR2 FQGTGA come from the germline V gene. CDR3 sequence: CASSLNRGNEQFF.

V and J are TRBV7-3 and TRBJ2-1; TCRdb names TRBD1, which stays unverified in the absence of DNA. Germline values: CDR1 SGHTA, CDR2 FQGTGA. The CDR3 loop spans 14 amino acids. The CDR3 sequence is CASSLGQGDNEQFF.

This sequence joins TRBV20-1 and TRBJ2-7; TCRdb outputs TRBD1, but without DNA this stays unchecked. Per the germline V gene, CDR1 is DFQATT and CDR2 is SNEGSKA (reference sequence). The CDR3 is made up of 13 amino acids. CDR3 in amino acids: CSADRGSTYEQYF.

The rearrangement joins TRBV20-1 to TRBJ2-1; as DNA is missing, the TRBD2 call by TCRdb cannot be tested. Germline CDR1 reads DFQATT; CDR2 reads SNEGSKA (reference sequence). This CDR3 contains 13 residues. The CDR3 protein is CSARDRTSGEQFF.

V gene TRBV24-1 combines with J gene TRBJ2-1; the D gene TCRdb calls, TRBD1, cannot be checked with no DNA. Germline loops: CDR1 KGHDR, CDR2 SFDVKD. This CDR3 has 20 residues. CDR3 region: CATSDFRLTGTGGSYNEQFF.

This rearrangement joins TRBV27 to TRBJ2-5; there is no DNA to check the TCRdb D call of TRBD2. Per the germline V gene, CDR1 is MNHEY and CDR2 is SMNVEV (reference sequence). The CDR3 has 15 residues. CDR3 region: CASSLRDGIQETQYF.

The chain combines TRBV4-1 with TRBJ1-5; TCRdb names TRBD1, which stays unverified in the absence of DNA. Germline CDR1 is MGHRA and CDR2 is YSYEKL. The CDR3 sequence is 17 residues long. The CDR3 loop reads CASSQDGGQRSNQPQHF.

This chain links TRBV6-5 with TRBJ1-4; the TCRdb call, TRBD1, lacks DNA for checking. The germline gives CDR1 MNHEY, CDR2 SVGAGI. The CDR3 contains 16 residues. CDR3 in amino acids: CASSYRDTGGGEKLFF.

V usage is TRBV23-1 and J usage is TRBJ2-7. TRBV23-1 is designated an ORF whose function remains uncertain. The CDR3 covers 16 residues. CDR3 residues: CASSQSGRINSYEQYF.

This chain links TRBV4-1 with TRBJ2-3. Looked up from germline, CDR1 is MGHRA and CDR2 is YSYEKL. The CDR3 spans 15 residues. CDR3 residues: CASSQDAQYTDTQYF.

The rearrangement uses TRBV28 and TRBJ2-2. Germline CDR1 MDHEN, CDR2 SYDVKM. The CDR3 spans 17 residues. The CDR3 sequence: CASSFMTVELVAGELFF.

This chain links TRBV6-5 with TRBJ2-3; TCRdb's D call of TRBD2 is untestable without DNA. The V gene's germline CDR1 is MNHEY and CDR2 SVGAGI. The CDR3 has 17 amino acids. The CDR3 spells CASGTSLAGGPTDTQYF.

CDR3 protein: CASIPSGTSAEQYF. The gene calls are TRBV12-3 or TRBV12-4 and TRBJ2-7; TCRdb names TRBD2, which stays unverified in the absence of DNA. The CDR3 is made up of 14 amino acids.

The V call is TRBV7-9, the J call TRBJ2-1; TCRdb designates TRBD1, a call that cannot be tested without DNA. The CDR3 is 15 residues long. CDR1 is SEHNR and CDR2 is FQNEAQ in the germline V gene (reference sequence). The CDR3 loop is CASSLGGPEYNEQFF.

The CDR3 reads CSARVTGPYEQFF. The chain couples TRBV20-1 to TRBJ2-1; TCRdb gives TRBD2 as the D gene, but with no DNA this cannot be confirmed. CDR1 and CDR2 (germline): DFQATT, SNEGSKA (reference sequence). This CDR3 spans 13 amino acids.

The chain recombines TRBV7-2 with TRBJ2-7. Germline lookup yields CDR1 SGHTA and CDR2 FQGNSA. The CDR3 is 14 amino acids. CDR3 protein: CASSFSGDYYEQYF.